These 27 T cell receptor beta chains were all obtained from the same sample, sequenced in a study of T cell changes during pregnancy in multiple sclerosis. Assay used: immunoSEQ multiplex PCR; TCRdb lists only in-frame clones, some missing. The sample yields some 87,000 clones, around 92% seen once. Here the sequenced sample was peripheral blood, taken in the first trimester of pregnancy. Receptors originate from a female donor with multiple sclerosis, enrolled in a pregnancy study.

The chain is built from TRBV4-3 and TRBJ2-3; 7 bases line up with TRBD2. This CDR3 has 17 residues. From germline, CDR1 is LGHNA and CDR2 YSLEER. The junction had 8 bases not matched to a gene; V was cut back by 0 bases and J by 2 bases. In DNA form, the CDR3 reads TGCGCCAGCAGCCAAGAAGGCGCTAGCGGTTACACAGATACGCAGTATTTT. Translating it yields CASSQEGASGYTDTQYF.

This chain uses TRBV30 with TRBJ2-1; 14 bases are shared with TRBD2. V lost 3 bases and J lost 7; bases outside the gene matches: 14. CDR1 and CDR2 from the germline V gene are GTSNPN and SVGIG (reference sequence). The CDR3 extends over 18 amino acids. CDR3 amino acids: CAWSSRLAGGPVGNEQFF. The CDR3, as DNA: TGTGCCTGGAGCAGCCGACTAGCGGGAGGGCCAGTGGGAAATGAGCAGTTCTTC.

The chain has TRBV5-1 and TRBJ1-4; maybe TRBD1 (5 bases). The CDR3 covers 15 residues. V was trimmed by 0 bases and J by 5 bases, leaving 11 bases between them. Germline V gives CDR1 SGHRS, CDR2 YFSETQ. The CDR3 DNA reads as TGCGCCAGCAGCTTGGCCGGACACGCAAATGAAAAACTGTTTTTT. Residues: CASSLAGHANEKLFF. Based on the CDR3 plus reference TRBV5-1 and TRBJ1-4, the full variable domain is KAGVTQTPRYLIKTRGQQVTLSCSPISGHRSVSWYQQTPGQGLQFLFEYFSETQRNKGNFPGRFSGRQFSNSRSEMNVSTLELGDSALYLCASSLAGHANEKLFFGSGTQLSVL.

This sequence joins TRBV14 and TRBJ1-1; 7 bases align to TRBD1. The J segment lost 5 bases and the V segment lost 5 bases, leaving 17 bases of the junction unmatched. CDR1 SGHDN and CDR2 FVKESK come from the germline V gene. This CDR3 has 17 amino acids. DNA of the CDR3: TGTGCCAGCAGCGGATACCACAGGGGCGGTTTAGTGACTGAAGCTTTCTTT. The encoded protein is CASSGYHRGGLVTEAFF.

The CDR3 is CASSEFGGRLNTEAFF. CDR3 sequence (DNA): TGTGCCAGCAGTGAATTTGGGGGCCGACTGAACACTGAAGCTTTCTTT. The V and J genes are TRBV2 and TRBJ1-1; D possibly corresponds to TRBD1 (6 bases). The CDR3 length is 16 residues. Germline CDR1 SNHLY, CDR2 FYNNEI. V was clipped by 2 bases and J by 0 bases, with 13 bases between them.

V gene TRBV7-2 combines with J gene TRBJ1-2; the D is unclear. Trimming shortened V by 5 bases and J by 4 bases, and 17 bases separated the two germline ends. Germline V gives CDR1 SGHTA, CDR2 FQGNSA. The CDR3 runs to 15 residues. The CDR3 reads CASSLPPTEIYGYTF. CDR3 DNA sequence: TGTGCCAGCAGCCTCCCCCCTACAGAAATCTATGGCTACACCTTC. The complete variable domain, with remaining parts taken from reference TRBV7-2 and TRBJ1-2, reads GAGVSQSPSNKVTEKGKDVELRCDPISGHTALYWYRQSLGQGLEFLIYFQGNSAPDKSGLPSDRFSAERTGGSVSTLTIQRTQQEDSAVYLCASSLPPTEIYGYTFGSGTRLTVV.

The chain combines TRBV28 with TRBJ1-5; the D gene is possibly TRBD1 (6 bases). Germline V gene sequence: CDR1 MDHEN, CDR2 SYDVKM. V lost 7 bases and J 5 bases, leaving 15 bases between the germline ends. The CDR3 loop spans 14 amino acids. CDR3 in DNA: TGTGCCAGCAACCCGGACAGCCCCCATCAGCCCCAGCATTTT. This sequence encodes CASNPDSPHQPQHF.

CDR3 amino acids: CAISDRLAGPSSYNEQFF. The CDR3 bases are TGTGCCATCAGTGATCGGCTAGCGGGTCCCAGCTCCTACAATGAGCAGTTCTTC. The gene calls are TRBV10-3 and TRBJ2-1, with 8 bases that match TRBD2. Germline V gene sequence: CDR1 ENHRY, CDR2 SYGVKD. Germline trimming cut 3 bases from V and 0 bases from J; bases unmatched to any gene: 10. This CDR3 is built from 18 residues.

The chain has TRBV9 and TRBJ1-3; D is possibly TRBD1 (5 bases). Germline V gene data show CDR1 as SGDLS and CDR2 as YYNGEE. This CDR3 contains 15 residues. The germline V and J ends were trimmed by 4 bases and 4 bases, with 15 bases remaining between them. For the CDR3, the DNA is TGTGCCAGCAGCCCCGAAGGGACTGGGGGAAACACCATATATTTT. Its protein product is CASSPEGTGGNTIYF.

V gene TRBV6-5 combines with J gene TRBJ1-5; maybe TRBD1 (5 bases). V lost 6 bases and J 8 bases, leaving 11 bases between the germline ends. The CDR3 runs to 12 residues. Germline lookup yields CDR1 MNHEY and CDR2 SVGAGI. As DNA, the CDR3 is TGTGCCAGCAGCCCCCCGGGGGAGCCCCAGCATTTT. It translates to CASSPPGEPQHF.

The rearrangement joins TRBV27 to TRBJ2-1; TRBD2 matches at 9 bases. This CDR3 is 19 amino acids long. The V and J ends lost 4 bases and 4 bases, in that order; junction bases with no gene match: 17. Germline values: CDR1 MNHEY, CDR2 SMNVEV (reference sequence). For the CDR3, the DNA is TGTGCCAGCAGTTCCCGGGACAGTGTGAGACTAGCGGTTTACAATGAGCAGTTCTTC. Translation gives CASSSRDSVRLAVYNEQFF.

The chain employs TRBV27 and TRBJ2-7, with TRBD2 identical over 14 bases. This CDR3 is 16 amino acids long. V trimming: 4 bases; J trimming: 3 bases; junction bases outside the gene matches: 5. CDR1 and CDR2 from the germline V gene are MNHEY and SMNVEV (reference sequence). The CDR3 reads CASSSGTSGRGYEQYF. In DNA form, the CDR3 reads TGTGCCAGCAGTTCCGGGACTAGCGGGAGAGGCTACGAGCAGTACTTC.

DNA for the CDR3: TGTGCCAGTAGTCCGTTAGCGGGACTCGAGCAGTACTTC. Residues: CASSPLAGLEQYF. This chain links TRBV19 with TRBJ2-7; 8 bases are a match to TRBD2. The trim removed 5 bases at V and 6 bases at J, leaving 6 bases unmatched. CDR3 size: 13 residues. Per germline, CDR1 LNHDA and CDR2 SQIVND (reference sequence).

The chain links TRBV5-6 to TRBJ2-1, with D possibly TRBD2 on 6 matching bases. The V end was cut by 0 bases, the J end by 4 bases, with 14 bases between. The CDR3 has 16 amino acids. Germline-derived CDR1 and CDR2 are SGHDT and YYEEEE. This CDR3 is CASSLDPWTTYNEQFF. The CDR3 nucleotides are TGTGCCAGCAGCTTGGACCCGTGGACTACTTACAATGAGCAGTTCTTC.

CDR3 DNA sequence: TGTGCCAGCAGCCCCTGGGGGGGCGGAGGAGAAAATGAGCAGTTCTTC. Residues: CASSPWGGGGENEQFF. V gene TRBV11-2 combines with J gene TRBJ2-1; D is perhaps TRBD2 (7 bases). The CDR3 contains 16 residues. Germline V gene lookup returns CDR1 SGHAT and CDR2 FQNNGV. V lost 5 bases, J lost 7 bases, and 21 bases lay in between.

CDR3 loop: CASSSGLTGGYGYTF. The CDR3 nucleotides are TGTGCCAGCAGTTCCGGGTTAACAGGGGGCTATGGCTACACCTTC. This chain uses TRBV6-5 with TRBJ1-2; 8 positions match TRBD1. The CDR3 is 15 amino acids. Germline V gene sequence: CDR1 MNHEY, CDR2 SVGAGI. After removal of 4 bases from V and 4 bases from J, the junction contained 8 bases not matched to a gene.

CDR3 residues: CASRSGTGTLYGYTF. DNA for the CDR3: TGTGCCAGCAGGTCCGGGACAGGAACACTCTATGGCTACACCTTC. V and J are TRBV2 and TRBJ1-2; 8 positions match TRBD1. V lost 6 bases to trimming and J lost 4 bases; unmatched junction nucleotides: 10. The length of the CDR3 is 15 residues. Germline V gene sequence: CDR1 SNHLY, CDR2 FYNNEI.

This chain uses TRBV4-2 with TRBJ2-3; TRBD2 aligns across 8 bases. The CDR3 consists of 16 residues. V gave up 0 bases and J gave up 6 bases; unmatched junction bases: 8. Germline V gives CDR1 LGHNA, CDR2 YNFKEQ. The CDR3 region has the DNA TGTGCCAGCAGCCAAGATAACGGGAGGGCCGAGGATACGCAGTATTTT. This translates into CASSQDNGRAEDTQYF.

The rearrangement joins TRBV11-2 to TRBJ2-5; 7 nucleotides match TRBD2. CDR3 size: 17 residues. From germline, CDR1 is SGHAT and CDR2 FQNNGV. V was pared by 4 bases and J by 2 bases, with 13 bases of the junction left unmatched. Here the CDR3 reads CASSSGLLAAFQETQYF. Here the CDR3 DNA reads TGTGCCAGCAGCTCGGGCCTCCTAGCGGCTTTTCAAGAGACCCAGTACTTC.

This clone was recorded only once. The chain employs TRBV15 and TRBJ2-1, with 14 bases fitting TRBD2. The CDR3 runs to 19 residues. Germline CDR1 LNHNV, CDR2 YYDKDF (reference sequence). V lost 0 bases and J lost 4; bases outside the gene matches: 8. The CDR3 protein is CATSRDSRLAGGPYNEQFF. CDR3 bases: TGTGCCACCAGCAGAGATTCGCGACTAGCGGGAGGGCCGTACAATGAGCAGTTCTTC.

The V gene is TRBV28, the J gene TRBJ1-4; 9 bases are shared with TRBD1. The CDR3 runs to 14 residues. Germline CDR1 reads MDHEN; CDR2 reads SYDVKM. J gave up 8 bases and V 4 bases, and 5 bases lay outside the gene matches. The DNA of the CDR3 is TGTGCCAGCAGTTCAACAGGGGGCGCCGAAAAACTGTTTTTT. Translating gives CASSSTGGAEKLFF. Drawing the rest from reference TRBV28 and TRBJ1-4, the complete variable domain is DVKVTQSSRYLVKRTGEKVFLECVQDMDHENMFWYRQDPGLGLRLIYFSYDVKMKEKGDIPEGYSVSREKKERFSLILESASTNQTSMYLCASSSTGGAEKLFFGSGTQLSVL.

This chain links TRBV27 with TRBJ2-7; D is undetermined. Germline CDR1 reads MNHEY; CDR2 reads SMNVEV (reference sequence). Trimming took 2 bases from V and 4 from J, leaving 9 bases between them. This CDR3 region has 13 residues. CDR3 loop: CASSLVSGYEQYF. CDR3 bases: TGTGCCAGCAGTTTAGTTTCCGGTTACGAGCAGTACTTC.

This chain joins TRBV28 and TRBJ2-7, with D tentatively TRBD2 (6 bases). The CDR3 spans 14 residues. Germline V gene sequence: CDR1 MDHEN, CDR2 SYDVKM. Deletions cut 3 bases from V and 0 bases from J, with 9 bases between. In DNA, the CDR3 is TGTGCCAGCAGTTTCCGCGGGGCCTCCTACGAGCAGTACTTC. This gives the protein CASSFRGASYEQYF. Complete variable domain (other parts from reference TRBV28 and TRBJ2-7): DVKVTQSSRYLVKRTGEKVFLECVQDMDHENMFWYRQDPGLGLRLIYFSYDVKMKEKGDIPEGYSVSREKKERFSLILESASTNQTSMYLCASSFRGASYEQYFGPGTRLTVT.

V usage is TRBV27 and J usage is TRBJ2-7; 11 bases are a match to TRBD2. CDR1 is MNHEY and CDR2 is SMNVEV in the germline V gene (reference sequence). The CDR3 has 15 residues. J was trimmed by 1 base and V by 3 bases; bases with no gene match: 2. Written as DNA, the CDR3 is TGTGCCAGCAGTTTCGGGACTAGCGGATCCTACGAGCAGTACTTC. Translation gives CASSFGTSGSYEQYF.

The chain uses TRBV10-3 and TRBJ2-1, with D possibly TRBD2 on 6 matching bases. Per the germline V gene, CDR1 is ENHRY and CDR2 is SYGVKD. V was cut by 0 bases and J by 9 bases, with 9 bases left in between. This CDR3 contains 13 residues. The CDR3 DNA reads TGTGCCATCAGTGAGTCGGGACTTCTTGAGCAGTTCTTC. This codes for CAISESGLLEQFF.

The CDR3 sequence is CASSPGASSTDTQYF. The CDR3 nucleotides read TGTGCCAGCAGCCCCGGAGCTTCTAGCACAGATACGCAGTATTTT. The V gene is TRBV11-3, the J gene TRBJ2-3; no clear D gene. The V gene lost 5 bases and the J gene lost 0 bases, with 12 bases spanning the gap. Looked up from germline, CDR1 is SGHNT and CDR2 is YENEEA. The CDR3 totals 15 residues.

The chain links TRBV4-3 to TRBJ2-1, with a possible D match to TRBD2 (6 bases). V was clipped by 0 bases and J by 3 bases, with 15 bases between them. Germline CDR1 reads LGHNA; CDR2 reads YSLEER. The CDR3 runs 17 residues. CDR3 in amino acids: CASSQEWTTSSYNEQFF. The CDR3 DNA follows: TGCGCCAGCAGCCAAGAGTGGACGACTAGTAGCTACAATGAGCAGTTCTTC.